This entry concerns a single T cell receptor (beta chain). Only a few counts were recorded for this clone. The antigen it recognizes is unknown. Sequence at one end of the junction differs from germline and may be a read error. The immunoSEQ Assay, a bias-controlled multiplex PCR, was used to amplify TCRbeta CDR3 regions from genomic DNA. On the authors' methods: Within the assay, amplification of reference gene primers was used to estimate how many nucleated cells each sample contained. To quantify the absolute abundance of each unique TCRbeta CDR3 rearrangement, sequence reads were collapsed and filtered. For each sample, productive Simpson clonality was calculated as the square root of Simpson's diversity index over productive rearrangements. The clones in this table, taken by TCRdb from immuneACCESS, are in-frame only. Not every clone is retained; where verified, under half of the shortfall comes from an unresolved V gene, and the cause of the rest is unknown. That table supplies the V and J calls and clone size; D and trimming were determined from the DNA. The sample profile shows under 250,000 clones; around 86% of them were found once. The ten most abundant clones make up around 10% of the sample.

In the prospective study, participants were about 18 to 95 years old, resided in under 30 geographic areas of the United States, and were enrolled through a virtual design. In the prospective study, participants were assigned to cohorts based on the clinical history participants reported in a screening survey and a study questionnaire. Mobile phlebotomists in the prospective study collected whole blood, serum and a nasopharyngeal or oropharyngeal swab from every participant. Participants in the prospective study had the option to provide additional blood draws and questionnaires over a 2-month period. Blood samples from the prospective study were shipped frozen or at room temperature prior to DNA extraction. CDR3 length: 9 amino acids, cysteine to phenylalanine. Only the CDR3 part of the read is kept: 27 bases, read in frame from the first base. For CDR1 and CDR2, the germline V gene (reference sequence) lists GTSNPN and SVGIG.

This sample was included in a study of blood T cell repertoires in COVID-19 (TCRdb year 2020). Background on the whole study: Samples from collaborators originated in the United States, Italy and Spain and spanned both the acute and convalescent phases of COVID-19. The material from the prospective study consisted of cDNA or gDNA derived from T cells, B-cell-depleted T cells, or PBMCs. A de-identified subject ID, COVID-19 status, age in years and sex were almost always included in the sample metadata. The repertoires were made available in a free public database intended to serve as a resource for research on the immune response to SARS-CoV-2. The dataset comprised deeply sampled blood TCRbeta repertoires from subjects exposed to, actively infected with, or recovered from COVID-19. The samples were drawn from two sources: the first 160 participants of the ongoing ImmuneRACE study, and 1,000 to 1,500 subjects contributed by 6 global collaborators. Where available, HLA class I and class II types were taken from metadata supplied by the sample provider and were not determined by assay-based typing.

General study outcomes and caveats: Clinical and demographic metadata were provided uncurated, with the amount varying by source and participant.

The specimen was PBMCs or T cells enriched from blood (not recorded which). The chain was built from TRBV30 and TRBJ1-1; the D gene cannot be named for sure. The clonotype originates from a woman aged 50 to 60 with acute COVID-19. The nucleotide sequence reads as follows: TGCGCCGTGGGCAGGGAAGCTTTCTTT. The translation is CAVGREAFF.